The 17 T cell receptor beta chains presented below share a single source sample, sequenced in a study of cytomegalovirus exposure and HLA in healthy donors. The PCR contained 60 Vbeta and 13 Jbeta primers. Profiling relied on immunoSEQ multiplex PCR, and the TCRdb table lists in-frame clones only, not all of them. The sample shows some 130,000 clones, 70% to 80% of them seen only once. The sequencing input was PBMCs. All receptors come from a man between 35 and 55 years old in good health and CMV-seropositive.

This clone has just one count. The rearrangement links TRBV10-3 to TRBJ2-1; D gene unclear. CDR3 length: 17 amino acids. V lost 2 bases, J lost 2 bases, and 16 bases lay in between. CDR1 ENHRY and CDR2 SYGVKD come from the germline V gene. The CDR3, as DNA: TGTGCCATCAGTGAGGTTCCCGGGTCGAGGACCTACAATGAGCAGTTCTTC. It codes for CAISEVPGSRTYNEQFF.

This chain links TRBV18 with TRBJ2-1; TRBD2 is a possible D gene (5 bases). The CDR3 length is 16 residues. Per germline, CDR1 KGHSH and CDR2 LQKENI. V shed 1 base and J shed 3 bases, with 13 bases lying between them. CDR3 sequence (DNA): TGTGCCAGCTCACCACAAGCGGATAATATCTACAATGAGCAGTTCTTC. As protein: CASSPQADNIYNEQFF.

This chain's CDR3 is CASMTESYEQYF. CDR3 DNA: TGTGCCAGCATGACTGAGTCCTACGAGCAGTACTTC. This sequence joins TRBV21-1 and TRBJ2-7; TRBD2, the table's D call, was not compared with the DNA. TRBV21-1 is flagged as a pseudogene. The CDR3 runs to 12 residues.

The rearrangement links TRBV7-9 to TRBJ1-1, with D possibly being TRBD1 (5 bases). The germline V gene encodes CDR1 SEHNR and CDR2 FQNEAQ (reference sequence). V shed 5 bases and J shed 4 bases, with 14 bases lying between them. The CDR3 runs to 14 residues. In DNA form, the CDR3 reads TGTGCCAGCAGCCACACTTGGGGGGGCACTGAAGCTTTCTTT. Translation: CASSHTWGGTEAFF.

The chain joins TRBV28 to TRBJ2-7; the match to TRBD2 covers 12 bases. Trimming at V came to 6 bases and at J to 3 bases, leaving 15 bases not matched to a gene. The CDR3 runs to 18 residues. From germline, CDR1 is MDHEN and CDR2 SYDVKM. The CDR3, as DNA: TGTGCCAGCAGCAGTATAGGTCTAGCGGGGGGGACAAGCTACGAGCAGTACTTC. As protein: CASSSIGLAGGTSYEQYF.

V gene TRBV6-5 combines with J gene TRBJ2-5, with a tentative D call TRBD1 (5 bases). Trimming removed 4 bases from V and 5 bases from J, with 8 bases in between. Germline V gives CDR1 MNHEY, CDR2 SVGAGI. The CDR3 consists of 12 residues. The CDR3 nucleotides read TGTGCCAGCAGTTCGACAGAGGAGACCCAGTACTTC. The encoded protein is CASSSTEETQYF.

The V call is TRBV4-2, the J call TRBJ1-4; D gene unclear. CDR3 size: 14 residues. Looked up from germline, CDR1 is LGHNA and CDR2 is YNFKEQ. V was clipped by 1 base and J by 7 bases, with 10 bases between them. The CDR3 nucleotides read TGTGCCAGCAGCCAAGGGCCCGGAGGTGAAAAACTGTTTTTT. Translation: CASSQGPGGEKLFF.

V gene TRBV7-6 combines with J gene TRBJ2-1, with 13 nucleotides matching TRBD2. Trimming cost V 3 bases and J 8 bases; bases outside gene matches: 1. Germline V CDR1 and CDR2: SGHVS, FNYEAQ. The CDR3 totals 14 residues. This CDR3 is CASSLGTSGDEQFF. Written as DNA, the CDR3 is TGTGCCAGCAGCTTGGGGACTAGCGGGGATGAGCAGTTCTTC. The complete variable domain, with remaining parts taken from reference TRBV7-6 and TRBJ2-1, reads GAGVSQSPRYKVTKRGQDVALRCDPISGHVSLYWYRQALGQGPEFLTYFNYEAQQDKSGLPNDRFSAERPEGSISTLTIQRTEQRDSAMYRCASSLGTSGDEQFFGPGTRLTVL.

This clone was detected only once. The chain is built from TRBV18 and TRBJ2-5; D call uncertain. The CDR3 contains 15 residues. The germline V gene encodes CDR1 KGHSH and CDR2 LQKENI. Trimming cost V 0 bases and J 3 bases, with 11 bases left between them. CDR3 loop: CASSPPQLPEETQYF. The CDR3 DNA is TGTGCCAGCTCACCACCACAACTACCGGAAGAGACCCAGTACTTC.

The chain couples TRBV5-5 to TRBJ2-1; TRBD2 agrees at 14 bases. V gave up 5 bases and J gave up 8 bases; unmatched junction bases: 12. The V gene's germline CDR1 is SGHKS and CDR2 YYEKEE (reference sequence). The CDR3 is 17 amino acids. Written as DNA, the CDR3 is TGTGCCAGCAGTTTTACTACGGGACTAGCGGGAGAGGATGAGCAGTTCTTC. Protein: CASSFTTGLAGEDEQFF.

On this clone itself: Other nucleotide sequences from this sample produce the same CDR3. The chain combines TRBV9 with TRBJ2-7, with TRBD2 as a possible D gene (5 bases). V shed 2 bases and J shed 0 bases, with 9 bases lying between them. The CDR3 is 14 residues long. Germline V gene sequence: CDR1 SGDLS, CDR2 YYNGEE. The CDR3 here is CASSVAGHSYEQYF. The CDR3 nucleotides read TGTGCCAGCAGCGTTGCGGGCCACTCCTACGAGCAGTACTTC.

The J gene is TRBJ1-2, the V gene TRBV2; no reliable D call. Trimming stripped 1 base from V and 4 bases from J, with 4 bases between. Per germline, CDR1 SNHLY and CDR2 FYNNEI. The CDR3 is made up of 12 amino acids. The chain's CDR3 is CASSEDSYGYTF. As DNA, the CDR3 is TGTGCCAGCAGTGAAGACAGCTATGGCTACACCTTC.

The V and J genes are TRBV28 and TRBJ2-7; 7 bases are shared with TRBD1. The trim removed 7 bases at V and 1 base at J, leaving 13 bases unmatched. CDR1 and CDR2 (germline): MDHEN, SYDVKM. The CDR3 length is 16 residues. DNA of the CDR3: TGTGCCAGCACCACACCAGGGGGAGTGGATTCCTACGAGCAGTACTTC. Amino acid sequence: CASTTPGGVDSYEQYF.

There are a few counts of this clone. The chain uses TRBV11-3 and TRBJ2-3; 8 nucleotides align to TRBD1. Germline CDR1 is SGHNT and CDR2 is YENEEA. V gave up 4 bases and J gave up 10 bases; unmatched junction bases: 7. The CDR3 contains 13 residues. The CDR3 sequence is CASSWGQAEAQYF. In nucleotides, the CDR3 is TGTGCCAGCAGCTGGGGACAGGCTGAAGCGCAGTATTTT. The whole variable domain, remainder taken from reference TRBV11-3 and TRBJ2-3, is EAGVVQSPRYKIIEKKQPVAFWCNPISGHNTLYWYLQNLGQGPELLIRYENEEAVDDSQLPKDRFSAERLKGVDSTLKIQPAELGDSAVYLCASSWGQAEAQYFGPGTRLTVL.

The V call is TRBV6-5, the J call TRBJ2-7; TRBD1 matches at 8 bases. Germline values: CDR1 MNHEY, CDR2 SVGAGI. This CDR3 is built from 12 residues. After removal of 6 bases from V and 9 bases from J, the junction contained 7 bases not matched to a gene. CDR3 sequence (DNA): TGTGCCAGCAGCCCAGGACAGGGTAGGCAGTACTTC. Protein: CASSPGQGRQYF.

J is TRBJ1-6 and V is TRBV6-1; 11 bases map to TRBD1. V trimming: 5 bases; J trimming: 7 bases; junction bases outside the gene matches: 4. The length of the CDR3 is 15 residues. Germline CDR1 MNHNS, CDR2 SASEGT. CDR3: CASSWTGGANSPLHF. The CDR3 nucleotides read TGTGCCAGCAGTTGGACAGGGGGCGCGAATTCACCCCTCCACTTT.

With respect to this clone: Other DNA sequences in this specimen translate into the identical CDR3. The CDR3 coding sequence is TGTGCCTGGAGTGAAGGGGCTAACACTGAAGCTTTCTTT. Its protein is CAWSEGANTEAFF. V and J are TRBV30 and TRBJ1-1; D is possibly TRBD1 (5 bases). V gave up 1 base and J gave up 2 bases, with 8 bases separating them. Germline-derived CDR1 and CDR2 are GTSNPN and SVGIG (reference sequence). This CDR3 spans 13 amino acids. The whole variable domain, remainder taken from reference TRBV30 and TRBJ1-1, is SQTIHQWPATLVQPVGSPLSLECTVEGTSNPNLYWYRQAAGRGLQLLFYSVGIGQISSEVPQNLSASRPQDRQFILSSKKLLLSDSGFYLCAWSEGANTEAFFGQGTRLTVV.